Reported below is one TCR beta chain. Its cognate antigen has yet to be identified. No much larger clone exists at a distance of one base, and base qualities are not known. The source of the sample is a study of blood T cell repertoires in COVID-19 (TCRdb year 2020). Turning to the overall study: Samples from collaborators originated in the United States, Italy and Spain and spanned both the acute and convalescent phases of COVID-19. The prospective study material was composed of cDNA or gDNA derived from T cells, B-cell-depleted T cells, or PBMCs. Deeply sampled blood TCRbeta repertoires from subjects exposed to, actively infected with, or recovered from COVID-19 were included in the dataset. The repertoires were made available in a free public database intended to serve as a resource for research on the immune response to SARS-CoV-2. The samples were drawn from two sources: the first 160 participants of the ongoing ImmuneRACE study, and 1,200 or so subjects contributed by 6 global collaborators. The sample metadata nearly always contained a de-identified subject ID, COVID-19 status, age in years and sex. Where HLA class I and class II types were available, the types were taken from metadata supplied by the sample provider, not from assay-based typing. Broader findings and caveats from the paper: Clinical and demographic metadata were provided uncurated, with the amount varying by source and participant.

Collaborating institutions collected whole blood in K2EDTA tubes following their own protocols. For TCRbeta analysis, collaborators shipped samples as frozen whole blood, isolated PBMCs, or DNA extracted from either of those sample types. TCRbeta CDR3 regions were amplified from genomic DNA by means of the immunoSEQ Assay, a bias-controlled multiplex PCR. As for the authors' bioinformatics: The number of nucleated cells in each sample was estimated by amplification of reference gene primers within the assay. To quantify the absolute abundance of each unique TCRbeta CDR3 rearrangement, sequence reads were collapsed and filtered. For each sample, productive Simpson clonality was calculated as the square root of Simpson's diversity index across productive rearrangements. Here the immuneACCESS table is served through TCRdb, limited to in-frame sequences with V and J called. Missing clones are a known gap in these copies; in checked studies unresolved V genes cover under half, and the rest lacks a known reason. The D gene and trimming were derived from the DNA, and the V and J assignments and clone size from that table. The sample table holds under 200,000 clones, of which roughly 90% were seen once. 0.5% to 0.65% of the sample comes from the top ten.

The receptor was derived from a man aged 45-65 years with acute or convalescent COVID-19. The specimen was peripheral blood.

The sequenced DNA is TGTGCCAGCAGCTTAGGGTCAGGGCAGCCCAATCAGCCCCAGCATTTT. Translation gives CASSLGSGQPNQPQHF. The chain is made from TRBV7-2 and TRBJ1-5; TRBD1 is perhaps the D gene, given 5 matching bases. The CDR3, from cysteine to phenylalanine, totals 16 residues. Just CDR3 DNA is preserved here, 48 bases in frame from base 1. V is clipped by 1 base and J by 3 bases, and the sequence between their germline boundaries is 13 bases long. Per the germline V gene, SGHTA is the CDR1 and FQGNSA is the CDR2.